The 31 T cell receptor beta chains below all came from one sample that was sequenced in a study of blood T cells in healthy people across ages. Through a sample-barcoded 5' primer and a J-beta primer mix, a second PCR was run for roughly 6 to 11 cycles. A single record per CDR3 protein comes from TCRdb applying MiXCR to the 5' RACE reads. The sample holds 780,000 or so distinct CDR3 sequences, approximately 25% seen once. Another study also made use of these data, one on T cells of mothers and their children.

The sequencing input was blood. The receptors shown here come from a boy between 10 and 17 years old in good health.

CDR3 sequence (DNA): TGTGCCAGCAGTCCCGGGACAGGGGATATCGATGAGCAGTTCTTC. As protein: CASSPGTGDIDEQFF. This sequence joins TRBV5-4 and TRBJ2-1, with 10 bases aligning to TRBD1. V trimming: 5 bases; J trimming: 8 bases; junction bases outside the gene matches: 10. This CDR3 spans 15 amino acids. The V gene's germline CDR1 is SGHNT and CDR2 YYREEE (reference sequence). The entire variable domain, with the rest obtained from reference TRBV5-4 and TRBJ2-1, is as follows: ETGVTQSPTHLIKTRGQQVTLRCSSQSGHNTVSWYQQALGQGPQFIFQYYREEENGRGNFPPRFSGLQFPNYSSELNVNALELDDSALYLCASSPGTGDIDEQFFGPGTRLTVL.

This clonotype was seen a handful of times. The gene calls are TRBV9 and TRBJ2-1; D remains ambiguous. The V end lost 0 bases, the J end lost 0 bases, and 10 bases lay between the germline ends. CDR3 length: 16 amino acids. The germline CDR1 and CDR2 sequences are SGDLS and YYNGEE. The CDR3, as DNA: TGTGCCAGCAGCGTAGATGGGTTTAGCTCCTACAATGAGCAGTTCTTC. Its translation is CASSVDGFSSYNEQFF.

This sequence joins TRBV2 and TRBJ2-2; D is uncertain. Germline values: CDR1 SNHLY, CDR2 FYNNEI. V lost 6 bases and J lost 7, with 15 bases in between. This CDR3 spans 14 amino acids. The CDR3 coding sequence is TGTGCCAGCAGCCGGGCAGTCCTAATCGGGGAGCTGTTTTTT. Translation gives CASSRAVLIGELFF. Full variable domain (outside the CDR3, taken from reference TRBV2 and TRBJ2-2): EPEVTQTPSHQVTQMGQEVILRCVPISNHLYFYWYRQILGQKVEFLVSFYNNEISEKSEIFDDQFSVERPDGSNFTLKIRSTKLEDSAMYFCASSRAVLIGELFFGEGSRLTVL.

This rearrangement joins TRBV20-1 to TRBJ2-6, with no clear D. This CDR3 has 15 amino acids. Germline V CDR1 and CDR2: DFQATT, SNEGSKA (reference sequence). V dropped 3 bases and J dropped 2 bases, with 11 bases sitting between them. The CDR3 region has the DNA TGCAGTGCTAGCTTAGTAGGACCTGGGGCCAACGTCCTGACTTTC. This translates into CSASLVGPGANVLTF.

This clonotype turned up a few times. The chain uses TRBV29-1 and TRBJ2-3, with 9 bases aligning to TRBD2. CDR1 and CDR2 from the germline V gene are SQVTM and ANQGSEA. The CDR3 is made up of 13 amino acids. V dropped 6 bases and J dropped 2; count of bases not matched to a gene: 3. Here the CDR3 DNA reads TGCAGCGTAATAGCGGGGGCCACAGATACGCAGTATTTT. Translating gives CSVIAGATDTQYF.

The chain employs TRBV6-2 or TRBV6-3 and TRBJ2-4; D gene ambiguous. The CDR3 has 14 residues. The germline CDR1 and CDR2 sequences are MNHEY and SVGEGT. The V gene lost 3 bases and the J gene lost 7 bases, with 13 bases spanning the gap. The CDR3 is CASSYMGLINIQYF. The CDR3 nucleotides read TGTGCCAGCAGTTATATGGGCCTTATCAACATTCAGTACTTC.

This clonotype turned up a few times. The junction differs from germline at one of its ends, possibly a read error. This sequence joins TRBV27 and TRBJ1-5; D call uncertain. Germline lookup yields CDR1 MNHEY and CDR2 SMNVEV (reference sequence). The CDR3 spans 14 residues. Here the CDR3 reads CASSTLIGNQPQHF. In nucleotides, the CDR3 is TGTGCCAGCAGTACCCTGATCGGCAACCAGCCCCAGCATTTT.

This clonotype was recorded a few times. The chain links TRBV5-1 to TRBJ1-2; 7 positions agree with TRBD1. The CDR3 runs to 14 residues. The junction had 3 bases not matched to a gene; V was cut back by 3 bases and J by 1 base. Germline V lookup: CDR1 SGHRS, CDR2 YFSETQ. Here the CDR3 reads CASSYRDSNYGYTF. The CDR3 region has the DNA TGCGCCAGCAGCTACCGGGACAGTAACTATGGCTACACCTTC.

This clonotype has at least ten counts. This chain joins TRBV6-2 or TRBV6-3 and TRBJ2-5; no clear D gene. From germline, CDR1 is MNHEY and CDR2 SVGEGT. V lost 1 base and J lost 1, with 7 bases in between. This CDR3 contains 14 residues. The CDR3 loop reads CASSYLAVQETQYF. Written as DNA, the CDR3 is TGTGCCAGCAGTTACTTGGCGGTCCAAGAGACCCAGTACTTC.

This clonotype appeared a few times. This rearrangement joins TRBV27 to TRBJ2-3; D remains ambiguous. There are 14 residues in the CDR3. V was clipped by 3 bases and J by 3 bases, with 10 bases between them. Germline V gene lookup returns CDR1 MNHEY and CDR2 SMNVEV (reference sequence). The CDR3 region is CASSFRGWTDTQYF. The CDR3, as DNA: TGTGCCAGCAGTTTCCGAGGCTGGACAGATACGCAGTATTTT.

This chain uses TRBV24-1 with TRBJ2-5; TRBD2 aligns across 16 bases. Near its end, the DNA agrees better with TRBJ2-1, so the J call may be wrong. The CDR3 runs 18 residues. Germline V CDR1 and CDR2: KGHDR, SFDVKD. This CDR3 reads CATSDLSGTSGGANEQFF. The DNA of the CDR3 is TGTGCCACCAGTGATTTGTCTGGGACTAGCGGGGGGGCGAATGAGCAGTTCTTC.

This clonotype has only a few counts. The chain has TRBV27 and TRBJ2-2; D perhaps matches TRBD1 (6 bases). This CDR3 has 15 amino acids. V lost 4 bases, J lost 4 bases, and 13 bases lay in between. The germline gives CDR1 MNHEY, CDR2 SMNVEV (reference sequence). The DNA for the CDR3 is TGTGCCAGCAGTTGGGACATGTCGGTCACCGGGGAGCTGTTTTTT. It encodes CASSWDMSVTGELFF.

V gene TRBV6-5 combines with J gene TRBJ1-2, with TRBD1 identical over 7 bases. V lost 2 bases and J lost 4; bases outside the gene matches: 10. This CDR3 has 16 amino acids. Germline values: CDR1 MNHEY, CDR2 SVGAGI. CDR3 region: CASSYAQSGQIYGYTF. The CDR3 region has the DNA TGTGCCAGCAGTTACGCCCAATCGGGACAGATCTATGGCTACACCTTC.

The rearrangement uses TRBV29-1 and TRBJ2-7; 10 nucleotides align to TRBD1. CDR1 SQVTM and CDR2 ANQGSEA come from the germline V gene. The CDR3 is made up of 15 amino acids. With V trimmed by 3 bases and J by 3 bases, 8 bases remained unmatched. The CDR3 sequence is CSVDGSGTGVYEQYF. The CDR3 DNA reads TGCAGCGTTGATGGGTCCGGGACAGGGGTCTACGAGCAGTACTTC.

The J gene is TRBJ1-2, the V gene TRBV5-1; D may be TRBD1 (6 bases). The CDR3 loop spans 16 amino acids. The V gene's germline CDR1 is SGHRS and CDR2 YFSETQ. V was cut by 2 bases and J by 4 bases, with 18 bases left in between. The CDR3 loop is CASSFRGAEQAYGYTF. CDR3 nucleotides: TGCGCCAGCAGCTTTAGGGGGGCCGAACAGGCCTATGGCTACACCTTC.

This clonotype has just a few counts. This chain links TRBV20-1 with TRBJ2-3; D unresolved. The V and J ends lost 3 bases and 1 base respectively, with 17 bases between them. CDR1 DFQATT and CDR2 SNEGSKA come from the germline V gene (reference sequence). The CDR3 length is 16 residues. Written as DNA, the CDR3 is TGCAGTGCTAGGTCCTTTGGGGATTTGGGCACAGATACGCAGTATTTT. This gives the protein CSARSFGDLGTDTQYF.

This clonotype has more than one count but fewer than ten. This chain links TRBV5-1 with TRBJ2-4; D unclear. Trimming left V 0 bases short and J 7 bases short, with 14 bases between. The CDR3 extends over 15 amino acids. Germline CDR1 and CDR2: SGHRS and YFSETQ. The CDR3 bases are TGCGCCAGCAGCTTGGAGGGCCCTTTAAGGAACATTCAGTACTTC. It yields the protein CASSLEGPLRNIQYF.

V and J are TRBV3-1 and TRBJ1-2; 7 positions agree with TRBD1. CDR3 length: 15 amino acids. Germline CDR1 reads LGHDT; CDR2 reads YNNKEL (reference sequence). Trimming removed 5 bases from V and 2 bases from J; junction bases left unmatched: 8. CDR3 coding DNA: TGTGCCAGCAGCTCCCGGGACAGCCACAACTATGGCTACACCTTC. Translating it yields CASSSRDSHNYGYTF. The full variable domain, its missing parts supplied by reference TRBV3-1 and TRBJ1-2, is DTAVSQTPKYLVTQMGNDKSIKCEQNLGHDTMYWYKQDSKKFLKIMFSYNNKELIINETVPNRFSPKSPDKAHLNLHINSLELGDSAVYFCASSSRDSHNYGYTFGSGTRLTVV.

V and J are TRBV30 and TRBJ2-3; unclear D gene. The length of the CDR3 is 11 residues. In germline, CDR1 is GTSNPN, CDR2 SVGIG (reference sequence). The V and J ends lost 1 base and 5 bases respectively, with 4 bases between them. The CDR3 sequence: CAWSGEDTQYF. The DNA of the CDR3 is TGTGCCTGGAGTGGGGAAGATACGCAGTATTTT.

In its sample, this clonotype was seen a few times. The chain links TRBV7-2 to TRBJ2-2, with D maybe TRBD2 (6 bases). Germline CDR1 SGHTA, CDR2 FQGNSA. Deletions cut 5 bases from V and 6 bases from J, with 13 bases between. The CDR3 is made up of 14 amino acids. In DNA, the CDR3 is TGTGCCAGCAGCCACGGGAGCGGGTCCGGGGAGCTGTTTTTT. Amino acids: CASSHGSGSGELFF.

Remarks on this clonotype: At one of its ends the junction is not consistent with the germline gene, which may arise from a read error. The chain has TRBV6-5 and TRBJ2-7; D might be TRBD1 or TRBD2, each matching 5 bases. The CDR3 has 13 amino acids. Germline CDR1 is MNHEY and CDR2 is SVGAGI. The CDR3 is CAASLGERYEQHF. The CDR3 DNA follows: TGTGCCGCGAGCTTGGGGGAACGCTACGAGCAGCACTTC.

This clonotype was recorded only once. J is TRBJ2-5 and V is TRBV4-1; D is unresolved. V lost 1 base, J lost 2 bases, and 11 bases lay in between. Germline V CDR1 and CDR2: MGHRA, YSYEKL. The CDR3 runs 15 residues. The CDR3 region has the DNA TGCGCCAGCAGCCAAGTTCAGGTAGCTCAAGAGACCCAGTACTTC. Protein product: CASSQVQVAQETQYF.

This clonotype was detected a few times. The rearrangement joins TRBV19 to TRBJ2-5; the match to TRBD1 covers 7 bases. The V segment lost 3 bases and the J segment 5 bases; nucleotides outside the gene matches: 9. Germline V gene data show CDR1 as LNHDA and CDR2 as SQIVND (reference sequence). The CDR3 spans 15 residues. As DNA, the CDR3 is TGTGCCAGTAGTATGCCGGACAGGTCCCAGGAGACCCAGTACTTC. As protein: CASSMPDRSQETQYF.

The CDR3 protein is CASSEPGRGRYEQYF. The CDR3 nucleotides read TGTGCCAGCAGCGAGCCTGGAAGGGGTCGATACGAGCAGTACTTC. The chain combines TRBV3-1 with TRBJ2-7, with a possible D match to TRBD1 (5 bases). This CDR3 comprises 15 residues. Trimming pared 5 bases from V and 4 bases from J, leaving 18 bases between. Germline V gene lookup returns CDR1 LGHDT and CDR2 YNNKEL (reference sequence).

In its sample, this clonotype was seen a few times. V and J are TRBV5-6 and TRBJ1-5, with D hard to call. V was clipped by 0 bases and J by 5 bases, with 12 bases between them. CDR1 and CDR2 (germline): SGHDT, YYEEEE. There are 15 residues in the CDR3. The CDR3 protein is CASSLALQTDQPQHF. The DNA for the CDR3 is TGTGCCAGCAGCTTGGCCTTGCAGACGGATCAGCCCCAGCATTTT.

This clonotype was seen only a few times. The rearrangement uses TRBV7-9 and TRBJ2-7; TRBD2 matches at 7 bases. The junction had 5 bases not matched to a gene; V was cut back by 4 bases and J by 5 bases. The CDR3 spans 13 residues. Germline CDR1 is SEHNR and CDR2 is FQNEAQ (reference sequence). The CDR3: CASSWEGRDEQYF. In DNA form, the CDR3 reads TGTGCCAGCAGCTGGGAGGGAAGGGACGAGCAGTACTTC.

The chain combines TRBV7-8 with TRBJ1-1; possibly TRBD1 for D (5 bases). The ends were cut back, 2 bases at V and 8 bases at J, with 15 bases in the middle. The germline CDR1 and CDR2 sequences are SGHVS and FQNEAQ. The CDR3 has 14 amino acids. In DNA, the CDR3 is TGTGCCAGCAGCTTACTGGGTACCGGGACGGAAGCTTTCTTT. The encoded protein is CASSLLGTGTEAFF.

Ten or more counts support this clonotype. This sequence joins TRBV7-9 and TRBJ2-3; the D gene could be TRBD1 or TRBD2 (5 bases each). This CDR3 contains 16 residues. The V end was cut by 4 bases, the J end by 3 bases, with 17 bases between. CDR1 and CDR2 from the germline V gene are SEHNR and FQNEAQ (reference sequence). The CDR3 bases are TGTGCCAGCAGCTCCGTGAGGGGCTTGATTACAGATACGCAGTATTTT. Its protein is CASSSVRGLITDTQYF.

The V gene is TRBV2, the J gene TRBJ2-7, with 7 bases matching TRBD1. CDR1 is SNHLY and CDR2 is FYNNEI in the germline V gene. With V trimmed by 5 bases and J by 4 bases, 8 bases remained unmatched. The CDR3 totals 14 residues. CDR3 sequence reads: CASSLQGNLYEQYF. The DNA of the CDR3 is TGTGCCAGCAGTTTACAGGGGAATCTTTACGAGCAGTACTTC.

The count of this clonotype is one. The V call is TRBV12-3 or TRBV12-4, the J call TRBJ1-4; D is perhaps TRBD1 (5 bases). The CDR3 length is 15 residues. V was pared by 6 bases and J by 4 bases, with 15 bases between. CDR3 sequence (DNA): TGTGCCAGCAGCAGCCGCACGACAGTTAATGAAAAACTGTTTTTT. It specifies CASSSRTTVNEKLFF.

The chain recombines TRBV7-8 with TRBJ2-1; the match to TRBD2 covers 7 bases. CDR1 SGHVS and CDR2 FQNEAQ come from the germline V gene. This CDR3 region has 16 residues. Trimming at V came to 2 bases and at J to 0 bases, leaving 4 bases not matched to a gene. The CDR3 is CASSLYGGSSYNEQFF. The CDR3 DNA sequence: TGTGCCAGCAGCTTATATGGCGGGAGCTCCTACAATGAGCAGTTCTTC.